The clone carrying this TCR beta chain showed up just a few times. Germline V gives CDR1 SQVTM, CDR2 ANQGSEA. The CDR3 has 13 residues. The trim removed 7 bases at V and 6 bases at J, leaving 8 bases unmatched. This entry belongs to a study of T cells in Graves' hyperthyroidism and ophthalmopathy. At the level of the study: Peripheral blood collection took place at initial diagnosis, before any treatment.

RNA transcripts provided the source from which TCR beta CDR3 regions were amplified. Carried out on the TCR CDR3, a first-round RT-PCR used the HTBI primer set. TCRdb used MiXCR to reprocess the multiplex PCR reads, holding one entry per CDR3 protein. This sample has approximately 690,000 distinct CDR3 sequences; about 14% occur once, and the top ten carry 12%. V and J are TRBV29-1 and TRBJ2-5; 10 nucleotides align to TRBD1. The clonotype comes from a woman aged 45-65 years with Graves' ophthalmopathy. Sequenced: blood. The DNA of the CDR3 is TGCAGCGGGACAGGGGGGGGTGTGCAGACCCAGTACTTC. Its translation is CSGTGGGVQTQYF.